Listed below are T cell receptor beta chains from one sample, sequenced in a study of blood T cell repertoires in COVID-19. Data came from immunoSEQ multiplex PCR; TCRdb stores just in-frame clones and leaves some out. The top ten hold 3.5% to 4.5% of the sample, which has under 250,000 clones, about nine tenths seen once. The sample consisted of PBMCs or T cells enriched from blood (not recorded which). The receptor source for this set is a woman under 40 with acute COVID-19. Each CDR3 is given with its conserved first and last residue. The D gene is left open where the match is weak. Some rows have no size entry. The others give once, few or many, or a class for an expanded clone.

>TRBV7-8|TRBJ1-2|.|.
TGTGCCAGCAGCTTACGGGACAACGACTATGGCTACACCTTC
CASSLRDNDYGYTF
>TRBV7-9|TRBJ1-4|.|.
TGTGCCAGCAGACCCGCCGCGCCGGGTGAAAAACTGTTTTTT
CASRPAAPGEKLFF
>TRBV27|TRBJ2-7|once|.
TGTGCCAGCAGTTATCGCGGCTACGAGCAGTACTTC
CASSYRGYEQYF
>TRBV19|TRBJ1-2|.|.
TGTGCCAGTAGTCTCGGACACAACTATGGCTACACCTTC
CASSLGHNYGYTF
>TRBV15|TRBJ1-3|.|.
TGTGCCACCGAAGGGGTCAATGGAAACACCATATATTTT
CATEGVNGNTIYF
>TRBV6-5|TRBJ2-5|.|.
TGTGCCAGCAGTTACGACTGGACACCTCAAGAGACCCAGTACTTC
CASSYDWTPQETQYF
>TRBV4-1|TRBJ1-3|.|.
TGCGCCAGCACCGACAGGTATCCCTCTGGAAACACCATATATTTT
CASTDRYPSGNTIYF
>TRBV25-1|TRBJ1-4|.|.
TGTGCCAGCAGTGGAATCACAGGGTCAACTAATGAAAAACTGTTTTTT
CASSGITGSTNEKLFF
>TRBV5-1|TRBJ1-1|.|.
TGCGCCAGCAGCCCCAACGCCAGGGGTCCCACTGAAGCTTTCTTT
CASSPNARGPTEAFF
>TRBV7-9|TRBJ2-3|.|TRBD2
TGTGCCAGCAGCTTTAGTCTGGGGACTAGCGGGGGCACAGATACGCAGTATTTT
CASSFSLGTSGGTDTQYF
>TRBV9|TRBJ2-1|.|.
TGTGCCAGCAGCGTAGCAGCGGCAGGGGGGTACAATGAGCAGTTCTTC
CASSVAAAGGYNEQFF
>TRBV10-3|TRBJ2-7|.|TRBD2
TGTGCCATCAGTGAGTCGGGACTAGCGTCGTTGCACTTC
CAISESGLASLHF
>TRBV2|TRBJ1-4|once|TRBD1
TGTGCCAGCAGGCGGACAGGGACACGGCTGTTTTTT
CASRRTGTRLFF
>TRBV7-2|TRBJ2-3|.|TRBD2
TGTGCCAGCAGCTTAAATAAGCGGGGGGGGTTGGCAGATACGCAGTATTTT
CASSLNKRGGLADTQYF
>TRBV6-5|TRBJ1-3|once|TRBD1
TGTGCCAGTAAGACAGGGCTCTCTGGAAACACCATATATTTT
CASKTGLSGNTIYF
>TRBV11-2|TRBJ2-7|.|TRBD2
TGTGCCAGCAGCTTCCCGGGTACGCGGGGGGGCCTCTACGAGCAGTACTTC
CASSFPGTRGGLYEQYF
>TRBV28|TRBJ1-4|.|.
TGTGCCAGCAGTTCGGCGGGGGGGTTAGATGAAAAACTGTTTTTT
CASSSAGGLDEKLFF
>TRBV7-2|TRBJ1-2|once|.
TGTGCCAGCAGCCCACTGAGGGCCCCTAGGGGCTACACCTTC
CASSPLRAPRGYTF
>TRBV27|TRBJ2-7|.|.
TGTGCCAGCAGTTTTGGGGTTCGTGGCCAGGGGTCCCTCTACGAGCAGTACTTC
CASSFGVRGQGSLYEQYF
>TRBV27|TRBJ2-1|.|.
TGTGCCAGCACCAAGGGGAATGAGCAGTTCTTC
CASTKGNEQFF
>TRBV7-2|TRBJ1-2|.|TRBD1
TGTGCCAGCAGCTTAGCGGGGACAGGGGGCTATGGCTACACCTTC
CASSLAGTGGYGYTF
>TRBV5-4|TRBJ1-2|.|.
TGTGCCAGCAGCTTGGACAAAATGTTGGTTGACAATGGCTACACCTTC
CASSLDKMLVDNGYTF
>TRBV5-1|TRBJ2-3|.|TRBD1
TGCGCCAGCAGCCCCGGGACAGGGGGGGCAGATACGCAGTATTTT
CASSPGTGGADTQYF
>TRBV15|TRBJ1-2|.|.
TGTGCCACCAGCAGAGCTCGGACACCCGGCTACACCTTC
CATSRARTPGYTF
>TRBV6-1|TRBJ1-3|.|TRBD1
TGTGCCAGCAGTGACGGGTTCGCAGGGGGCTCTGGAAACACCATATATTTT
CASSDGFAGGSGNTIYF
>TRBV30|TRBJ2-5|once|TRBD1
TGTGCCTGGAGTGTACGGGGACAGCAAGATCAAGAGACCCAGTACTTC
CAWSVRGQQDQETQYF
>TRBV6-2/TRBV6-3|TRBJ2-3|many|.
TGTGCCAGCAGTTACGGGGGGGCGACAGATACGCAGTATTTT
CASSYGGATDTQYF
>TRBV2|TRBJ1-1|.|.
TGTGCCAGCCGCGGGCACTCGAACACTGAAGCTTTCTTT
CASRGHSNTEAFF
>TRBV14|TRBJ2-1|.|.
TGTGCCAGCAGCCAAGGTGGCAAGCAGTTCTTC
CASSQGGKQFF
>TRBV19|TRBJ1-2|.|.
TGTGCCAGTAGTATAGGGACAGCGAACTATGGCTACACCTTC
CASSIGTANYGYTF
>TRBV5-4|TRBJ1-1|.|TRBD1
TGTGCCAGCAGAGCGGACAGGGGACGCAGCACTGAAGCTTTCTTT
CASRADRGRSTEAFF
>TRBV7-2|TRBJ2-3|.|.
TGTGCCAGCAGCGTATACACAGATACGCAGTATTTT
CASSVYTDTQYF